This T cell receptor (beta chain) originates from a study of CD8+ T cells in alopecia areata. This clone was counted a few times. Extraction and reverse transcription of RNA yielded cDNA as the sequencing template. Some clones are missing from TCRdb's copy, which holds only in-frame ones; the method was immunoSEQ multiplex PCR. The data contain about 190,000 clones, around 60% of them singletons. Germline CDR1 and CDR2: MNHEY and SVGAGI. With 5 bases clipped from V and 1 base from J, the junction kept 3 bases outside the gene matches. The length of the CDR3 is 15 residues. Treatment denoted: oral pan-JAK inhibitor, 5-10 mg twice daily.

The chain joins TRBV6-5 to TRBJ2-5, with TRBD1 matching 11 bases. The material was CD8+ T cells sorted from blood, obtained at week 24, from a patient treated with tofacitinib. The sequence came from a human donor with alopecia areata. The CDR3 coding sequence is TGTGCCAGCAGTCCCGGGACAGGGGGCCAAGAGACCCAGTACTTC. Translating it yields CASSPGTGGQETQYF.